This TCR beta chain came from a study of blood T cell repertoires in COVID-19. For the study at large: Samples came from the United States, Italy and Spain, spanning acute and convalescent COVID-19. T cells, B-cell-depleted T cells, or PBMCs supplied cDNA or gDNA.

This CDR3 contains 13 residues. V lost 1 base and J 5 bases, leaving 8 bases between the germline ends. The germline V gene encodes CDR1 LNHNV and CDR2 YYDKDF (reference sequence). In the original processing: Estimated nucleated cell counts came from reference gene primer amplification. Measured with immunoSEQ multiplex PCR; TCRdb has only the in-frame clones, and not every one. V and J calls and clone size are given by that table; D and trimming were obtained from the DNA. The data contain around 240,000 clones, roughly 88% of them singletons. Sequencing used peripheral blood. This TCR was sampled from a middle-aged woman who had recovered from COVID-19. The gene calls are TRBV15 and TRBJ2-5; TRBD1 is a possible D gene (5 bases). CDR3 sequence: CATSRVGPETQYF. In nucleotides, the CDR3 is TGTGCCACCAGCAGAGTGGGGCCGGAGACCCAGTACTTC.